What follows are 26 T cell receptor beta chains derived from one specimen sequenced in a study of cytomegalovirus exposure and HLA in healthy donors. PCR amplification relied on 60 Vbeta primers (plus 13 Jbeta primers). Here immunoSEQ multiplex PCR was the method, and the copy in TCRdb shows in-frame clones only, minus some. The table records some 98,000 clones, about 80% of them present only once. The specimen was PBMCs. The receptor set was obtained from a man aged 18 to 35 in good health and CMV-seropositive.

The rearrangement joins TRBV6-4 to TRBJ2-1; D may be TRBD2 (6 bases). V lost 1 base to trimming and J lost 3 bases, with 13 bases between them. The CDR3 has 16 amino acids. Germline values: CDR1 MRHNA, CDR2 SNTAGT. The CDR3 DNA sequence: TGTGCCAGCAGTGACTGGGACTCAGAGGACTACAATGAGCAGTTCTTC. The encoded protein is CASSDWDSEDYNEQFF.

This clone occurred once. J is TRBJ1-2 and V is TRBV14; D not resolved. Trimming shortened V by 0 bases and J by 4 bases, and 12 bases separated the two germline ends. This CDR3 is 15 amino acids long. Per the germline V gene, CDR1 is SGHDN and CDR2 is FVKESK. CDR3 in amino acids: CASSQEIFPGYGYTF. The CDR3 nucleotides read TGTGCCAGCAGCCAAGAGATCTTCCCCGGCTATGGCTACACCTTC. The full variable domain, its missing parts supplied by reference TRBV14 and TRBJ1-2, is EAGVTQFPSHSVIEKGQTVTLRCDPISGHDNLYWYRRVMGKEIKFLLHFVKESKQDESGMPNNRFLAERTGGTYSTLKVQPAELEDSGVYFCASSQEIFPGYGYTFGSGTRLTVV.

V is TRBV5-6 and J is TRBJ2-3; D is undetermined. In germline, CDR1 is SGHDT, CDR2 YYEEEE. CDR3 length: 12 residues. V lost 4 bases to trimming and J lost 6 bases, with 9 bases between them. CDR3 bases: TGTGCCAGCAGCAATATCGAGGATACGCAGTATTTT. Protein: CASSNIEDTQYF. The variable domain in full, with the rest retrieved from reference TRBV5-6 and TRBJ2-3, is DAGVTQSPTHLIKTRGQQVTLRCSPKSGHDTVSWYQQALGQGPQFIFQYYEEEERQRGNFPDRFSGHQFPNYSSELNVNALLLGDSALYLCASSNIEDTQYFGPGTRLTVL.

The chain employs TRBV6-6 and TRBJ1-4, with 7 bases lining up with TRBD1. CDR3 size: 14 residues. Germline trimming cut 5 bases from V and 7 bases from J; bases unmatched to any gene: 7. Looked up from germline, CDR1 is MNHNY and CDR2 is SVGAGI (reference sequence). In nucleotides, the CDR3 is TGTGCCAGCAGTATCAGGGGGAATGGTGAAAAACTGTTTTTT. Translation: CASSIRGNGEKLFF.

The chain couples TRBV2 to TRBJ1-2; no clear D. The CDR3 sequence is 14 residues long. Germline lookup yields CDR1 SNHLY and CDR2 FYNNEI. V was cut by 8 bases and J by 5 bases, with 18 bases left in between. The CDR3 DNA reads as TGTGCCAGCCTTGGCCGAGGTTATGAGTATGGCTACACCTTC. Its translation: CASLGRGYEYGYTF.

V is TRBV2 and J is TRBJ1-6, with TRBD1 as a possible D gene (6 bases). The CDR3 contains 16 residues. Between the trimmed V and J ends, which lost 4 bases and 7 bases, there was a span of 17 bases. CDR1 is SNHLY, CDR2 FYNNEI, per germline. Written as DNA, the CDR3 is TGTGCCAGCAGTGCTATGGGCAGGGGAGTGAATTCACCCCTCCACTTT. Translation: CASSAMGRGVNSPLHF.

This chain connects TRBV6-5 to TRBJ2-7, with 9 bases that match TRBD1. The ends lost 5 bases at V and 3 bases at J; junction bases unmatched: 8. Germline V gives CDR1 MNHEY, CDR2 SVGAGI. The CDR3 spans 15 residues. CDR3 protein: CASSHSGTGHYEQYF. The DNA of the CDR3 is TGTGCCAGCAGTCATTCCGGGACAGGGCACTACGAGCAGTACTTC.

The gene calls are TRBV7-2 and TRBJ1-6; 7 positions agree with TRBD1. Germline V gene lookup returns CDR1 SGHTA and CDR2 FQGNSA. This CDR3 has 15 residues. Trimming removed 2 bases from V and 6 bases from J; junction bases left unmatched: 4. The CDR3 sequence is CASSLQGGTNSPLHF. The DNA for the CDR3 is TGTGCCAGCAGCTTACAGGGGGGAACTAATTCACCCCTCCACTTT.

The CDR3 sequence: CSVEGSRVVGEAFF. The CDR3 DNA reads TGCAGCGTTGAAGGGTCCAGGGTAGTAGGTGAAGCTTTCTTT. The chain is built from TRBV29-1 and TRBJ1-1; the D gene is possibly TRBD1 (5 bases). Germline CDR1 is SQVTM and CDR2 is ANQGSEA. Trimming removed 1 base at V and 7 bases at J, with 16 bases between. This CDR3 has 14 amino acids.

This chain uses TRBV4-1 with TRBJ2-2, with TRBD2 matching 8 bases. Losses at the gene ends were 4 bases for V and 6 bases for J; bases not matched to a gene: 13. From germline, CDR1 is MGHRA and CDR2 YSYEKL. The CDR3 has 17 amino acids. Written as DNA, the CDR3 is TGCGCCAGCAGCCGGTCACCCCGGGGGGGCCTTGCCGGGGAGCTGTTTTTT. Protein product: CASSRSPRGGLAGELFF.

The CDR3 nucleotides are TGCGCCAGCAGCTTGGCCACAGGGCTGAACACTGAAGCTTTCTTT. This gives the protein CASSLATGLNTEAFF. This chain uses TRBV5-1 with TRBJ1-1, with D possibly matching TRBD1 (6 bases). The V and J ends lost 0 bases and 0 bases respectively, with 9 bases between them. The germline gives CDR1 SGHRS, CDR2 YFSETQ. This CDR3 spans 15 amino acids.

This clone was picked up a small number of times. This chain uses TRBV19 with TRBJ1-3; 7 bases map to TRBD1. CDR3 length: 14 amino acids. With 4 bases clipped from V and 2 bases from J, the junction kept 2 bases outside the gene matches. Germline-derived CDR1 and CDR2 are LNHDA and SQIVND (reference sequence). The CDR3 nucleotides read TGTGCCAGTAGTAAGGACAGGCCTGGAAACACCATATATTTT. Encoded protein: CASSKDRPGNTIYF.

V usage is TRBV6-1 and J usage is TRBJ1-3; tentatively, D is TRBD1 (6 bases). Germline V CDR1 and CDR2: MNHNS, SASEGT. V lost 6 bases and J 0 bases, leaving 12 bases between the germline ends. The CDR3 extends over 15 amino acids. The CDR3 DNA reads TGTGCCAGCAGGAATACAGGGAGCTCTGGAAACACCATATATTTT. Translated: CASRNTGSSGNTIYF.

The chain combines TRBV7-9 with TRBJ2-7, with 8 positions matching TRBD1. Germline CDR1 and CDR2: SEHNR and FQNEAQ (reference sequence). The CDR3 length is 15 residues. J lost 4 bases, V lost 5 bases, and 10 bases had no gene match. The CDR3 region has the DNA TGTGCCAGCAGCGCTGTCGCAGGGGGCGAGTACGAGCAGTACTTC. This codes for CASSAVAGGEYEQYF.

This clone was counted a single time. The genes are TRBV2 and TRBJ1-2; D is ambiguous. Germline CDR1 and CDR2: SNHLY and FYNNEI. V was pared by 7 bases and J by 4 bases, with 7 bases between. The CDR3 runs 11 residues. The CDR3: CASTRSYGYTF. The CDR3 DNA is TGTGCCAGCACTAGAAGCTATGGCTACACCTTC.

CDR3 sequence: CASSYSGGAGETQYF. The CDR3, as DNA: TGTGCCAGCAGTTACTCTGGGGGGGCCGGGGAGACCCAGTACTTC. The rearrangement links TRBV6-5 to TRBJ2-5; D is possibly TRBD2 (7 bases). Between the trimmed V and J ends, which lost 0 bases and 5 bases, there was a span of 13 bases. CDR1 is MNHEY, CDR2 SVGAGI, per germline. This CDR3 has 15 residues.

This CDR3 reads CASSPLTEGGEQYF. The CDR3, as DNA: TGCGCCAGCAGCCCTCTCACGGAGGGGGGGGAGCAGTACTTC. This chain connects TRBV4-1 to TRBJ2-7, with a weak D call TRBD2 (7 bases). Germline CDR1 and CDR2: MGHRA and YSYEKL. Trimming took off 4 bases at V and 7 bases at J, with 17 bases between the two ends. This CDR3 spans 14 amino acids.

This rearrangement joins TRBV27 to TRBJ1-1, with TRBD1 identical over 9 bases. From germline, CDR1 is MNHEY and CDR2 SMNVEV (reference sequence). This CDR3 is 15 amino acids long. Trimming removed 6 bases from V and 1 base from J; junction bases left unmatched: 6. CDR3 DNA sequence: TGTGCCAGCAGGGGACAGGGAGGAGGGAACACTGAAGCTTTCTTT. This translates into CASRGQGGGNTEAFF.

The gene calls are TRBV25-1 and TRBJ2-5, with 10 nucleotides matching TRBD2. Germline CDR1 reads MGHDK; CDR2 reads SYGVNS. The junction had 8 bases not matched to a gene; V was cut back by 2 bases and J by 5 bases. The CDR3 covers 16 residues. The CDR3 DNA is TGTGCCAGCAGTGAAAACCCTAGCGGGGGAAGGGAGACCCAGTACTTC. This translates into CASSENPSGGRETQYF.

This clone showed up just a few times. The chain carries TRBV11-2 and TRBJ2-7; perhaps TRBD1 as D (6 bases). The CDR3 loop spans 15 amino acids. The germline CDR1 and CDR2 sequences are SGHAT and FQNNGV. Trimming took 0 bases from V and 6 from J, leaving 15 bases between them. CDR3 in DNA: TGTGCCAGCAGCTTAGATATTACAGGGTCGGGCGAGCAGTACTTC. Its translation is CASSLDITGSGEQYF.

This clone is a singleton in its sample. Lacking the conserved final phenylalanine or tryptophan, this CDR3 likely reflects a read error. This chain joins TRBV7-2 and TRBJ1-5, with D hard to call. The ends were cut back, 1 base at V and 2 bases at J, with 9 bases in the middle. The V gene's germline CDR1 is SGHTA and CDR2 FQGNSA. The CDR3 extends over 15 amino acids. For the CDR3, the DNA is TGTGCCAGCAGCTTAGTGGTGGCGGGCAATCAGCCCCAGCATGTT. Protein product: CASSLVVAGNQPQHV.

J is TRBJ1-1 and V is TRBV7-9; no firm D call. The CDR3 loop spans 12 amino acids. Germline lookup yields CDR1 SEHNR and CDR2 FQNEAQ (reference sequence). Trimming took 3 bases from V and 8 from J, leaving 10 bases between them. CDR3 coding DNA: TGTGCCAGCAGCTTTGGAGCTACGGAAGCTTTCTTT. It encodes CASSFGATEAFF.

The gene calls are TRBV5-1 and TRBJ2-5, with TRBD2 matching over 7 bases. This CDR3 is 17 amino acids long. The junction had 12 bases not matched to a gene; V was cut back by 2 bases and J by 2 bases. Germline-derived CDR1 and CDR2 are SGHRS and YFSETQ. The CDR3 region is CASSLGLSGVWQETQYF. CDR3 nucleotide sequence: TGCGCCAGCAGCTTAGGGCTAAGCGGGGTCTGGCAAGAGACCCAGTACTTC.

This clone occurred once. The rearrangement joins TRBV29-1 to TRBJ2-5, with D perhaps TRBD1 (6 bases). The germline gives CDR1 SQVTM, CDR2 ANQGSEA. This CDR3 contains 13 residues. With 6 bases removed from V and 11 bases from J, the gap between germline ends came to 22 bases. The CDR3 bases are TGCAGCGTAGAGACCAGGGGCCCTGGGGAGCAGTACTTC. It codes for CSVETRGPGEQYF.

V usage is TRBV10-3 and J usage is TRBJ2-7; D not certain. V was pared by 4 bases and J by 4 bases, with 8 bases between. The V gene's germline CDR1 is ENHRY and CDR2 SYGVKD. The CDR3 covers 12 residues. CDR3 sequence reads: CAISALDYEQYF. The CDR3 DNA reads as TGTGCCATCAGTGCGCTAGATTACGAGCAGTACTTC.

This clone was found once. V usage is TRBV30 and J usage is TRBJ2-1, with TRBD2 matching over 9 bases. J gave up 8 bases and V 5 bases, and 7 bases lay outside the gene matches. The germline gives CDR1 GTSNPN, CDR2 SVGIG (reference sequence). The CDR3 is 13 residues long. CDR3 sequence (DNA): TGTGCCTGGGGTCGGACTAGCGTTGATGAGCAGTTCTTC. Translated: CAWGRTSVDEQFF.